This T cell receptor beta chain was sequenced for a study of blood T cell repertoires in COVID-19. Clones were sequenced by immunoSEQ multiplex PCR, and TCRdb holds only the in-frame ones, with some missing. The table has 200,000 to 300,000 clones, 84% seen once. From germline, CDR1 is MDHEN and CDR2 SYDVKM. The CDR3 has 22 residues. Unmatched junction bases numbered 18, after V lost 2 bases and J lost 0 bases. The sequenced sample was peripheral blood. The chain has TRBV28 and TRBJ2-1; 11 bases align to TRBD2. This receptor was obtained from a man aged 60 to 75 with acute or convalescent COVID-19. CDR3 protein: CASSLNGGWGLAVPSSYNEQFF. CDR3 DNA sequence: TGTGCCAGCAGTTTAAACGGAGGCTGGGGACTAGCGGTACCGAGCTCCTACAATGAGCAGTTCTTC. Full variable domain (missing parts from reference TRBV28 and TRBJ2-1): DVKVTQSSRYLVKRTGEKVFLECVQDMDHENMFWYRQDPGLGLRLIYFSYDVKMKEKGDIPEGYSVSREKKERFSLILESASTNQTSMYLCASSLNGGWGLAVPSSYNEQFFGPGTRLTVL.